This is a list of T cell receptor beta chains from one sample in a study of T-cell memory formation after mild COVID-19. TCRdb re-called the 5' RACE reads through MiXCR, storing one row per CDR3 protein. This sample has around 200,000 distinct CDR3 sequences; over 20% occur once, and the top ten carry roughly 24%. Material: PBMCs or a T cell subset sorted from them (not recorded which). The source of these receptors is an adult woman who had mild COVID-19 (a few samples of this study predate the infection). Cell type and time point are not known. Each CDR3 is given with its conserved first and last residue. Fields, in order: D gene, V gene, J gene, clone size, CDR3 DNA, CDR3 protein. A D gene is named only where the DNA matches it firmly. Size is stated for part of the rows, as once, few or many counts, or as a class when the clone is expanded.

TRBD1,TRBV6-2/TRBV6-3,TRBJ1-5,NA,TGTGCCAGCAGTCAACAGGGGATCCAGGGTGGCAATCAGCCCCAGCATTTT,CASSQQGIQGGNQPQHF
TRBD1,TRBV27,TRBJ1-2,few,TGTGCCAGCAGTTTAACCGGGACAGGGATTGACTATGGCTACACCTTC,CASSLTGTGIDYGYTF
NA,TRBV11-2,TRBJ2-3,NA,TGTGCCAGCAGCCGACCTTCTGACAGTTATGATACGCAGTATTTT,CASSRPSDSYDTQYF
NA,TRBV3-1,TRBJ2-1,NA,TGTGCCAGCAGCCAAGATAAAGGTTTCGATGCCTACAATGAGCAGTTCTTC,CASSQDKGFDAYNEQFF
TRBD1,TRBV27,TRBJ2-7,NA,TGTGCCAGCAGTACCCTGGACAGGGGGGGTAACTACGAGCAGTACTTC,CASSTLDRGGNYEQYF
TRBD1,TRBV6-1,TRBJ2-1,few,TGTGCCAGCAACCCCGGGACAGTTTCGACGCAGTTCTTC,CASNPGTVSTQFF
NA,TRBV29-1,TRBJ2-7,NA,TGCAGCGTTCTAGGTCAGGCCCACGAGCAGGACTTC,CSVLGQAHEQDF
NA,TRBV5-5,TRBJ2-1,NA,TGTGCCAGCAGCCGGGATGGGGGGACGCAGGGTGAGCAGTTCTTC,CASSRDGGTQGEQFF
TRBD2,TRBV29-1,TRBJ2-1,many,TGCAGCGTTGTGTTATCGGGGGGGCACAATGAGCAGTTCTTC,CSVVLSGGHNEQFF
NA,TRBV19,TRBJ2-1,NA,TGTGCCAGTACCAAGCAAGGGCTCGATGAGCAGTTCTTC,CASTKQGLDEQFF
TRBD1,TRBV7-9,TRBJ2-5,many,TGTGCCAGCAGCTATGGGACAGAAGATCAAGAGACCCAGTACTTC,CASSYGTEDQETQYF
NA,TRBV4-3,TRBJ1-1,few,TGCGCCAGCAGCCAAGCATTCGAGGGCGGGGCTGAAGCTTTCTTT,CASSQAFEGGAEAFF
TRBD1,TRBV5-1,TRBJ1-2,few,TGCGCCAGCAGCTTCGGACAGGGATATGGCTACACCTTC,CASSFGQGYGYTF
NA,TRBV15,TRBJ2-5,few,TGTGCCACCAATACCTTTGGGCTCCAAGAGACCCAGTACTTC,CATNTFGLQETQYF
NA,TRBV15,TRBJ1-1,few,TGTGCCACCGAGGATCCTTCGCACACTGAAGCTTTCTTT,CATEDPSHTEAFF
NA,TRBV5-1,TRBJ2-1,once,TGCGCCAGCAGCTTGATTTACAATGAGCAGTTCTTC,CASSLIYNEQFF
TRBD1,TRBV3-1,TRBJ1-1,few,TGTGCCAGCAGCCAACGACAGGGGGAGAACACTGAAGCTTTCTTT,CASSQRQGENTEAFF
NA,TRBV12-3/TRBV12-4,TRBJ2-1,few,TGTGCCAGCAGTCACAGGGAAGACAATGAGCAGTTCTTC,CASSHREDNEQFF
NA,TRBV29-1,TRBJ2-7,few,TGCAGCGTTGACAAGAACTACGAGCAGTACTTC,CSVDKNYEQYF
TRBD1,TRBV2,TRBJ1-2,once,TGTGCCAGCAGTGGGGACAGATCCGACTATGGCTACACCTTC,CASSGDRSDYGYTF
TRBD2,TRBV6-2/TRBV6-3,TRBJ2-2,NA,TGTGCCAGCAGTTACCTACTGCTAGCGGGGGGAACCGGGGAGCTGTTTTTT,CASSYLLLAGGTGELFF
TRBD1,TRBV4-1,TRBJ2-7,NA,TGCGCCAGCAGCCGGGGACAGGGCACCTACGAGCAGTACTTC,CASSRGQGTYEQYF